This T cell receptor (beta chain) was sequenced in a study of T cells in Graves' hyperthyroidism and ophthalmopathy. V lost 6 bases and J 4 bases, leaving 10 bases between the germline ends. This CDR3 spans 13 amino acids. Germline V lookup: CDR1 LNHDA, CDR2 SQIVND (reference sequence). What was amplified from RNA transcripts were TCR beta CDR3 regions. The HTBI primer set drove a first-round RT-PCR of the TCR CDR3. TCRdb reprocessed the multiplex PCR reads via MiXCR and lists one record per CDR3 protein. The repertoire holds 600,000 or so distinct CDR3 sequences, with approximately 44% as singletons.

The clonotype was recovered from a woman younger than 30 with Graves' hyperthyroidism. Sequencing was carried out using peripheral blood or thyroid tissue (not recorded which). This chain joins TRBV19 and TRBJ1-5, with unresolved D. For the CDR3, the DNA is TGTGCCAGTAGCTATGGGAATAATCAGCCCCAGCATTTT. It encodes CASSYGNNQPQHF.